A single sample gave rise to the 30 T cell receptor beta chains below, sequenced in a study of T cells in Graves' hyperthyroidism and ophthalmopathy. RNA transcripts yielded amplified TCR beta CDR3 regions. TCR CDR3 regions were first amplified by RT-PCR with HTBI primers. TCRdb passed the multiplex PCR reads through MiXCR, listing each CDR3 protein once. The sample includes approximately 700,000 distinct CDR3 sequences, about 45% of them seen just once. Sequencing was done on a sample of peripheral blood or thyroid tissue (not recorded which). These receptor sequences come from an adult man with Graves' disease, either hyperthyroidism or ophthalmopathy (not recorded which).

The CDR3 DNA reads TGTGCCAGCAGTCTCAGCGGGGGGCCCGTTCCCCAGTACTTC. Translated: CASSLSGGPVPQYF. V is TRBV12-3 or TRBV12-4 and J is TRBJ2-5; 9 bases align to TRBD2. J gave up 9 bases and V 5 bases, and 10 bases lay outside the gene matches. The CDR3 length is 14 residues.

Details on this clonotype: Since the CDR3 does not end with the conserved phenylalanine or tryptophan, this likely comes from a read error. The DNA is omitted, as the CDR3 cannot be located on it reliably, and the CDR3 follows TCRdb's listing. This chain connects TRBV2 to TRBJ2-5; the D call TRBD1 from the table was never checked on the DNA. The CDR3 is 15 residues long, ends included. Per the germline V gene, CDR1 is SNHLY and CDR2 is FYNNEI. CDR3 sequence reads: CASSSTGGSKRPSTS.

This clonotype has a count of ten or more. This chain uses TRBV25-1 with TRBJ2-7; possibly TRBD1 for D (7 bases). CDR3 size: 13 residues. The germline CDR1 and CDR2 sequences are MGHDK and SYGVNS. Trimming took 3 bases from V and 3 from J, leaving 9 bases between them. The CDR3 loop is CASSDRGDYEQYF. CDR3 DNA sequence: TGTGCCAGCAGTGACAGGGGGGACTACGAGCAGTACTTC.

The count of this clonotype is one. The chain employs TRBV25-1 and TRBJ1-4; D not certain. Between the trimmed V and J ends, which lost 4 bases and 2 bases, there was a span of 14 bases. CDR1 is MGHDK, CDR2 SYGVNS, per germline. The CDR3 is 16 amino acids. Here the CDR3 DNA reads TGTGCCAGCAGTGCTAGTTCGGGCCGGACTAATGAAAAACTGTTTTTT. Translated: CASSASSGRTNEKLFF. Using reference TRBV25-1 and TRBJ1-4 for the parts outside the CDR3, the full variable domain is EADIYQTPRYLVIGTGKKITLECSQTMGHDKMYWYQQDPGMELHLIHYSYGVNSTEKGDLSSESTVSRIRTEHFPLTLESARPSHTSQYLCASSASSGRTNEKLFFGSGTQLSVL.

V and J are TRBV9 and TRBJ1-1; D not resolved. V lost 0 bases to trimming and J lost 4 bases, with 10 bases between them. The germline CDR1 and CDR2 sequences are SGDLS and YYNGEE. CDR3 size: 14 residues. The CDR3 nucleotides read TGTGCCAGCAGCGTAGGGGCGGGGAGCACTGAAGCTTTCTTT. Translated, it gives CASSVGAGSTEAFF.

The chain recombines TRBV6-1 with TRBJ2-6; D may be TRBD1 or TRBD2 (6 bases each). The ends were cut back, 9 bases at V and 4 bases at J, with 13 bases in the middle. Per the germline V gene, CDR1 is MNHNS and CDR2 is SASEGT. The CDR3 runs 14 residues. CDR3: CASMAGTGANVLTF. CDR3 coding DNA: TGTGCCAGTATGGCGGGGACAGGGGCCAACGTCCTGACTTTC.

V is TRBV6-6 and J is TRBJ1-3, with a weak D call TRBD1 (5 bases). The V gene's germline CDR1 is MNHNY and CDR2 SVGAGI (reference sequence). This CDR3 contains 13 residues. Trimming pared 3 bases from V and 4 bases from J, leaving 7 bases between. The CDR3: CASSYQGGNTIYF. The CDR3 region has the DNA TGTGCCAGCAGTTATCAGGGCGGAAACACCATATATTTT.

CDR3 residues: CSALSGGVSSYEQYF. The CDR3 bases are TGCAGTGCTCTAAGTGGGGGGGTATCGAGCTACGAGCAGTACTTC. The chain recombines TRBV20-1 with TRBJ2-7, with 7 bases fitting TRBD2. Germline CDR1 DFQATT, CDR2 SNEGSKA (reference sequence). CDR3 size: 15 residues. V shed 5 bases and J 3 bases; nucleotides not matched to a gene: 13.

The V call is TRBV29-1, the J call TRBJ2-7; 8 bases are a match to TRBD2. The V segment lost 5 bases and the J segment 2 bases; nucleotides outside the gene matches: 11. This CDR3 spans 15 amino acids. Germline V gene sequence: CDR1 SQVTM, CDR2 ANQGSEA. This CDR3 is CSVQAGVRTPYEQYF. Here the CDR3 DNA reads TGCAGCGTTCAAGCGGGAGTACGGACTCCCTACGAGCAGTACTTC.

J is TRBJ2-7 and V is TRBV7-9; TRBD1 might be the D (5 bases). The ends were cut back, 5 bases at V and 6 bases at J, with 20 bases in the middle. The CDR3 is 15 residues long. Looked up from germline, CDR1 is SEHNR and CDR2 is FQNEAQ (reference sequence). The chain's CDR3 is CASSPPTGTLGEQYF. The CDR3 region has the DNA TGTGCCAGCAGCCCCCCTACAGGTACCCTTGGCGAGCAGTACTTC.

The CDR3 sequence is CAISESSGQETQYF. As DNA, the CDR3 is TGTGCCATCAGTGAGTCCTCCGGGCAAGAGACCCAGTACTTC. This sequence joins TRBV10-3 and TRBJ2-5; D unresolved. Germline CDR1 ENHRY, CDR2 SYGVKD. V was trimmed by 0 bases and J by 2 bases, leaving 7 bases between them. The CDR3 consists of 14 residues.

This clonotype was found many times. The chain recombines TRBV5-1 with TRBJ2-2; D is uncertain. The CDR3 runs to 13 residues. V lost 1 base and J lost 5, with 6 bases in between. CDR1 and CDR2 from the germline V gene are SGHRS and YFSETQ. Written as DNA, the CDR3 is TGCGCCAGCAGCTTGTCCGGTACCGGGGAGCTGTTTTTT. It translates to CASSLSGTGELFF.

This clonotype has just a few counts. The genes are TRBV4-1 and TRBJ1-1; D remains unclear. The germline gives CDR1 MGHRA, CDR2 YSYEKL. The CDR3 totals 14 residues. V was cut by 5 bases and J by 3 bases, with 13 bases left in between. The CDR3 DNA follows: TGCGCCAGCAGCACGCGACGGACGGACACTGAAGCTTTCTTT. Protein product: CASSTRRTDTEAFF.

J is TRBJ2-7 and V is TRBV29-1; D is uncertain. V was trimmed by 0 bases and J by 3 bases, leaving 9 bases between them. CDR3 length equals 13 residues. The germline gives CDR1 SQVTM, CDR2 ANQGSEA. The CDR3 DNA sequence: TGCAGCGTTGAAGATCTTGGGGACTACGAGCAGTACTTC. As protein: CSVEDLGDYEQYF.

This clonotype was found many times. The rearrangement links TRBV24-1 to TRBJ1-1; D is unclear. There are 16 residues in the CDR3. The V gene's germline CDR1 is KGHDR and CDR2 SFDVKD. Trimming took off 5 bases at V and 5 bases at J, with 20 bases between the two ends. CDR3: CATSALLRVGRTEAFF. CDR3 DNA sequence: TGTGCCACCAGTGCACTATTAAGGGTAGGGAGGACTGAAGCTTTCTTT.

The rearrangement uses TRBV2 and TRBJ1-2; 8 nucleotides agree with TRBD1. CDR1 is SNHLY and CDR2 is FYNNEI in the germline V gene. This CDR3 spans 16 amino acids. Trimming cost V 6 bases and J 8 bases; bases outside gene matches: 17. CDR3 DNA: TGTGCCAGCAGCTTAAAAGGCGCAGGGGGCGGTTTGGGCTACACCTTC. Translating gives CASSLKGAGGGLGYTF.

Worth noting for this clonotype: A read error is possible here, since a much larger clone lies one base away. The rearrangement links TRBV7-9 to TRBJ2-7; a weak D match, TRBD2 (6 bases). The CDR3 sequence is 13 residues long. The V end was cut by 5 bases, the J end by 5 bases, with 13 bases between. In germline, CDR1 is SEHNR, CDR2 FQNEAQ (reference sequence). The CDR3 nucleotides are TGTGCCAGCAGCGGCCGACAGCGGGACGAGCAGTACTTC. This codes for CASSGRQRDEQYF.

This clonotype was found a few times. The chain recombines TRBV25-1 with TRBJ2-1, with D perhaps given as TRBD1 or TRBD2 (6 bases each). The CDR3 is 12 residues long. Germline V gene data show CDR1 as MGHDK and CDR2 as SYGVNS. V was pared by 6 bases and J by 10 bases, with 13 bases between. The CDR3 bases are TGTGCCAGCAGGGGGGCGGGATGGGAGCAGTTCTTC. This codes for CASRGAGWEQFF.

The chain employs TRBV25-1 and TRBJ1-6, with 9 bases matching TRBD1. The CDR3 sequence is 16 residues long. The germline gives CDR1 MGHDK, CDR2 SYGVNS. V lost 6 bases, J lost 8 bases, and 11 bases stayed unmatched. CDR3 amino acids: CASSQDRDRVYSPLHF. The CDR3 DNA reads as TGTGCCAGCAGCCAGGACCGGGACAGGGTTTATTCACCCCTCCACTTT. Supplemented by reference TRBV25-1 and TRBJ1-6, the full variable domain reads EADIYQTPRYLVIGTGKKITLECSQTMGHDKMYWYQQDPGMELHLIHYSYGVNSTEKGDLSSESTVSRIRTEHFPLTLESARPSHTSQYLCASSQDRDRVYSPLHFGNGTRLTVT.

The chain combines TRBV12-3 or TRBV12-4 with TRBJ1-5, with D uncertain. V was pared by 5 bases and J by 0 bases, with 8 bases between. The CDR3 totals 14 residues. The CDR3 nucleotides are TGTGCCAGCAGTAAGGGTTTTAGCAATCAGCCCCAGCATTTT. Its translation: CASSKGFSNQPQHF.

This clonotype was recorded a few times. V and J are TRBV5-1 and TRBJ1-1; TRBD1 agrees at 8 bases. Germline V gene sequence: CDR1 SGHRS, CDR2 YFSETQ. The trim removed 4 bases at V and 0 bases at J, leaving 5 bases unmatched. The CDR3 runs 15 residues. CDR3 coding DNA: TGCGCCAGCAGCAAAAGGACAGGGCTGAACACTGAAGCTTTCTTT. Protein sequence: CASSKRTGLNTEAFF.

The table lists this clonotype with a count of one. The V and J genes are TRBV15 and TRBJ1-2, with 9 bases aligning to TRBD1. Germline V CDR1 and CDR2: LNHNV, YYDKDF (reference sequence). V dropped 5 bases and J dropped 7; count of bases not matched to a gene: 17. There are 17 residues in the CDR3. CDR3 bases: TGTGCCACCAGCGTTGAAGGAGCGGACAGGGGTATTATTGGCTACACCTTC. It encodes CATSVEGADRGIIGYTF.

This clonotype was seen only a few times. The chain is built from TRBV7-3 and TRBJ1-1; possibly TRBD1 for D (6 bases). CDR3 length: 14 amino acids. The germline CDR1 and CDR2 sequences are SGHTA and FQGTGA. The V gene lost 5 bases and the J gene lost 6 bases, with 16 bases spanning the gap. The CDR3 spells CASSPSGGGPEAFF. The CDR3 coding sequence is TGTGCCAGCAGCCCATCGGGGGGGGGGCCTGAAGCTTTCTTT.

This clonotype was counted many times. The gene calls are TRBV6-5 and TRBJ1-1; 7 bases are shared with TRBD1. V dropped 4 bases and J dropped 1; count of bases not matched to a gene: 3. CDR1 and CDR2 (germline): MNHEY, SVGAGI. The CDR3 spans 14 residues. The DNA for the CDR3 is TGTGCCAGCAGTTCCAACAGGGGGAACACTGAAGCTTTCTTT. This translates into CASSSNRGNTEAFF.

This chain uses TRBV25-1 with TRBJ2-7; 9 positions agree with TRBD1. The V and J ends lost 5 bases and 7 bases, in that order; junction bases with no gene match: 15. Germline-derived CDR1 and CDR2 are MGHDK and SYGVNS. CDR3 length equals 16 residues. CDR3 region: CASSSTGQGGQREQYF. CDR3 in DNA: TGTGCCAGCAGTTCCACGGGACAGGGCGGACAAAGGGAGCAGTACTTC.

This clonotype was seen a single time. An end of the junction differs from the germline gene, which may be a read error. V gene TRBV15 combines with J gene TRBJ2-7; D unresolved. Germline CDR1 is LNHNV and CDR2 is YYDKDF (reference sequence). There are 8 residues in the CDR3. The chain's CDR3 is CATSRPGW. The CDR3 coding sequence is TGTGCCACCAGCAGGCCGGGTTGG.

The chain couples TRBV12-3 or TRBV12-4 to TRBJ2-2; no definite D call. Trimming shortened V by 2 bases and J by 9 bases, and 4 bases separated the two germline ends. The CDR3 is made up of 11 amino acids. The DNA of the CDR3 is TGTGCCAGCAGTTTATACAGGGAGCTGTTTTTT. Translating gives CASSLYRELFF.

The rearrangement uses TRBV10-3 and TRBJ2-2; perhaps D is TRBD1 or TRBD2 (5 bases each). The CDR3 has 15 residues. V lost 6 bases to trimming and J lost 3 bases, with 14 bases between them. Germline CDR1 and CDR2: ENHRY and SYGVKD. Here the CDR3 reads CAIRGDGDDTGELFF. CDR3 bases: TGTGCCATCAGGGGGGACGGCGACGACACCGGGGAGCTGTTTTTT.

The gene calls are TRBV20-1 and TRBJ2-7, with 9 bases matching TRBD2. Germline CDR1 and CDR2: DFQATT and SNEGSKA (reference sequence). V lost 5 bases and J lost 6; bases outside the gene matches: 8. The CDR3 is 13 amino acids. The CDR3 coding sequence is TGCAGTGCTCCCGGACTAGCGATCGGCGAGCAGTACTTC. It specifies CSAPGLAIGEQYF.

This clonotype was seen ten or more times. The J gene is TRBJ2-5, the V gene TRBV5-6, with 11 bases that match TRBD2. The V gene's germline CDR1 is SGHDT and CDR2 YYEEEE. The ends lost 4 bases at V and 4 bases at J; junction bases unmatched: 6. This CDR3 has 15 amino acids. The CDR3, as DNA: TGTGCCAGCAGCACGACTAGCGGGATGTCAGAGACCCAGTACTTC. It specifies CASSTTSGMSETQYF.